The 21 T cell receptor beta chains below all came from one sample that was sequenced in a study of response to subunit inactivated influenza vaccine. Using its own MiXCR run on the RT-PCR reads, TCRdb lists one record per CDR3 protein. This sample has about 700,000 distinct CDR3 sequences, with about a sixth found just once. The material was PBMCs from blood, obtained 12 days after vaccination. These TCRs come from a man aged 50 or older who received an inactivated influenza vaccine.

This chain uses TRBV20-1 with TRBJ1-1; the match to TRBD1 covers 11 bases. This CDR3 has 13 amino acids. The germline CDR1 and CDR2 sequences are DFQATT and SNEGSKA (reference sequence). J lost 8 bases, V lost 0 bases, and 2 bases had no gene match. The chain's CDR3 is CSAREGQGVEAFF. DNA for the CDR3: TGCAGTGCTAGAGAGGGACAGGGGGTGGAAGCTTTCTTT.

The gene calls are TRBV28 and TRBJ2-4; TRBD2 agrees at 13 bases. With 6 bases clipped from V and 0 bases from J, the junction kept 5 bases outside the gene matches. The CDR3 covers 17 residues. Germline CDR1 MDHEN, CDR2 SYDVKM. Here the CDR3 DNA reads TGTGCCAGCAGACCGGGACTAGCGGGGTTAGCCAAAAACATTCAGTACTTC. As protein: CASRPGLAGLAKNIQYF.

This clonotype has more than one count but fewer than ten. As DNA, the CDR3 is TGTGCCAGCAGTGTAAGCCCCGGGACTAGCGGCTACGAGCAGTACTTC. Amino acids: CASSVSPGTSGYEQYF. This rearrangement joins TRBV12-3 or TRBV12-4 to TRBJ2-7; TRBD2 aligns across 11 bases. Unmatched junction bases numbered 9, after V lost 5 bases and J lost 3 bases. The CDR3 is 16 residues long.

V is TRBV4-3 and J is TRBJ2-1; D is possibly TRBD2 (5 bases). The CDR3 totals 17 residues. V lost 0 bases and J 2 bases, leaving 14 bases between the germline ends. Per the germline V gene, CDR1 is LGHNA and CDR2 is YSLEER. For the CDR3, the DNA is TGCGCCAGCAGCCAAGACCGATCCGGGATAACCTACAATGAGCAGTTCTTC. It encodes CASSQDRSGITYNEQFF.

The J gene is TRBJ2-7, the V gene TRBV20-1; 8 bases are shared with TRBD1. With V trimmed by 6 bases and J by 6 bases, 7 bases remained unmatched. The CDR3 spans 12 residues. CDR1 is DFQATT and CDR2 is SNEGSKA in the germline V gene (reference sequence). The CDR3 DNA is TGCAGTGCCACCCCGCAGGGGGCCGAGCAGTACTTC. Its translation: CSATPQGAEQYF.

This clonotype occurred many times. The chain is built from TRBV12-3 or TRBV12-4 and TRBJ2-7, with D maybe TRBD2 (7 bases). This CDR3 comprises 13 residues. V lost 3 bases to trimming and J lost 4 bases, with 10 bases between them. The CDR3 loop is CASSFGGAYEQYF. DNA of the CDR3: TGTGCCAGCAGTTTTGGGGGGGCGTACGAGCAGTACTTC.

This clonotype was counted between two and nine times. V usage is TRBV7-6 and J usage is TRBJ2-1; 8 nucleotides agree with TRBD2. The trim removed 5 bases at V and 0 bases at J, leaving 6 bases unmatched. CDR1 is SGHVS and CDR2 is FNYEAQ in the germline V gene. CDR3 length equals 16 residues. The chain's CDR3 is CASSHESGSSYNEQFF. CDR3 bases: TGTGCCAGCAGCCACGAGAGCGGGAGCTCCTACAATGAGCAGTTCTTC.

CDR3 sequence (DNA): TGTGCCAGCAGCTTAAGGGGACAGGGCCACACAGATACGCAGTATTTT. This encodes CASSLRGQGHTDTQYF. This chain uses TRBV7-8 with TRBJ2-3; 9 nucleotides agree with TRBD1. The CDR3 totals 16 residues. CDR1 and CDR2 (germline): SGHVS, FQNEAQ. Trimming at V came to 2 bases and at J to 2 bases, leaving 5 bases not matched to a gene.

This clonotype was recorded a few times. V usage is TRBV29-1 and J usage is TRBJ2-2, with D possibly matching TRBD2 (6 bases). The CDR3 contains 14 residues. In germline, CDR1 is SQVTM, CDR2 ANQGSEA. V lost 4 bases and J 1 base, leaving 10 bases between the germline ends. This CDR3 reads CSVGGVMNTGELFF. CDR3 coding DNA: TGCAGCGTTGGCGGGGTCATGAACACCGGGGAGCTGTTTTTT.

The V and J genes are TRBV24-1 and TRBJ2-3; D possibly corresponds to TRBD2 (5 bases). Germline values: CDR1 KGHDR, CDR2 SFDVKD. Trimming cost V 1 base and J 4 bases, with 17 bases left between them. The CDR3 is made up of 17 amino acids. CDR3 nucleotide sequence: TGTGCCACCAGTGATTTAGCGACTAAAGACCCTCCAGATACGCAGTATTTT. It codes for CATSDLATKDPPDTQYF.

The V call is TRBV2, the J call TRBJ2-2; 10 nucleotides match TRBD2. Germline CDR1 reads SNHLY; CDR2 reads FYNNEI. Unmatched junction bases numbered 0, after V lost 4 bases and J lost 1 base. This CDR3 is built from 15 residues. The CDR3 nucleotides are TGTGCCAGCAGTGCTAGCGGGGGGAACACCGGGGAGCTGTTTTTT. Translating it yields CASSASGGNTGELFF. The full variable domain, rest sourced from reference TRBV2 and TRBJ2-2, is EPEVTQTPSHQVTQMGQEVILRCVPISNHLYFYWYRQILGQKVEFLVSFYNNEISEKSEIFDDQFSVERPDGSNFTLKIRSTKLEDSAMYFCASSASGGNTGELFFGEGSRLTVL.

As for this clonotype: At one of its ends the junction is not consistent with the germline gene, which may arise from a read error. V gene TRBV12-3 or TRBV12-4 combines with J gene TRBJ1-2; no firm D call. CDR3 size: 16 residues. In nucleotides, the CDR3 is TGTGCCAGCAGTCCCCTGGCGCGCTCCCCTAACAATGGCTACACCTTC. The encoded protein is CASSPLARSPNNGYTF.

Comment on this clonotype: An end of the junction differs from the germline gene, which may be a read error. The chain combines TRBV20-1 with TRBJ1-1, with D maybe TRBD1 (6 bases). Germline CDR1 is DFQATT and CDR2 is SNEGSKA (reference sequence). The CDR3 length is 11 residues. Here the CDR3 DNA reads TGCAGTGTGGGGGGCGGCCATGAAGTTTTCTTT. Translation gives CSVGGGHEVFF.

The chain recombines TRBV28 with TRBJ2-1; tentatively, D is TRBD2 (5 bases). The germline V gene encodes CDR1 MDHEN and CDR2 SYDVKM. V gave up 7 bases and J gave up 0 bases, with 13 bases separating them. CDR3 length equals 15 residues. The CDR3: CASNSGTSSYNEQFF. In DNA form, the CDR3 reads TGTGCCAGCAACTCAGGAACTAGCTCCTACAATGAGCAGTTCTTC.

This clonotype was recorded a few times. This chain connects TRBV28 to TRBJ2-2; D uncertain. V was shortened by 6 bases and J by 0 bases, with 11 bases between the two germline ends. Germline V gene sequence: CDR1 MDHEN, CDR2 SYDVKM. The CDR3 runs to 15 residues. The CDR3 spells CASRVPGANTGELFF. The DNA for the CDR3 is TGTGCCAGCAGGGTTCCTGGAGCGAACACCGGGGAGCTGTTTTTT.

As to this clonotype: One end of the junction is discordant with germline, which a read error may explain. V gene TRBV14 combines with J gene TRBJ2-1, with a weak D call TRBD1 (5 bases). This CDR3 comprises 11 residues. CDR1 and CDR2 from the germline V gene are SGHDN and FVKESK. The DNA for the CDR3 is TGTGCCAGCAGCCAGGCAGGGCCTAGGATCTTC. Protein: CASSQAGPRIF.

The chain combines TRBV12-3 or TRBV12-4 with TRBJ2-5; 8 bases align to TRBD1. V was pared by 4 bases and J by 5 bases, with 6 bases of the junction left unmatched. The CDR3 has 14 amino acids. CDR3 sequence reads: CASSSRTGTETQYF. CDR3 nucleotide sequence: TGTGCCAGCAGTTCCCGGACAGGGACGGAGACCCAGTACTTC.

The chain couples TRBV28 to TRBJ2-2; D is possibly TRBD2 (5 bases). The CDR3 loop spans 14 amino acids. Germline assignment: CDR1 MDHEN and CDR2 SYDVKM. V was trimmed by 7 bases and J by 4 bases, leaving 13 bases between them. The CDR3 protein is CASNGGGPTGELFF. CDR3 nucleotides: TGTGCCAGCAACGGAGGCGGGCCCACCGGGGAGCTGTTTTTT.

The V call is TRBV29-1, the J call TRBJ1-2; no firm D call. The CDR3 sequence is 11 residues long. Deletions cut 2 bases from V and 8 bases from J, with 9 bases between. CDR1 is SQVTM, CDR2 ANQGSEA, per germline. Here the CDR3 reads CSVEWVGGYTF. As DNA, the CDR3 is TGCAGCGTTGAATGGGTAGGCGGCTACACCTTC.

This chain joins TRBV12-3 or TRBV12-4 and TRBJ2-7; no reliable D call. V was shortened by 5 bases and J by 7 bases, with 12 bases between the two germline ends. CDR3 length: 12 residues. CDR3 DNA: TGTGCCAGCAGTGTAAAATTTGGGGAGCAGTACTTC. Its protein product is CASSVKFGEQYF.

This clonotype has more than one count but fewer than ten. The chain joins TRBV28 to TRBJ1-5, with 7 bases fitting TRBD1. Losses at the gene ends were 7 bases for V and 8 bases for J; bases not matched to a gene: 11. Germline CDR1 and CDR2: MDHEN and SYDVKM. This CDR3 has 14 residues. CDR3 DNA: TGTGCCAGCATCACGGGGGCCAGGGGGAAGCCCCAGCATTTT. This gives the protein CASITGARGKPQHF.